Below are 30 T cell receptor beta chains sequenced from a single sample in a study of vaccination effects on CD4 cells after COVID-19. These receptors' targets are unknown. Clones were sequenced by immunoSEQ multiplex PCR, and TCRdb holds only the in-frame ones, with some missing. The sample gives some 30,000 clones, approximately 63% of which show up once; 3.5% to 4% is in the top ten. Isolation of CD4+ T cells took place after around 10 days of culture. The sample here was CD4+ T cells from PBMCs cultured without peptide, taken before COVID-19 vaccination. These receptors all come from a human donor who received a COVID-19 vaccine.

This clone was found once. The chain joins TRBV2 to TRBJ2-3; 7 nucleotides agree with TRBD1. The CDR3 is 14 residues long. Germline V lookup: CDR1 SNHLY, CDR2 FYNNEI. V gave up 6 bases and J gave up 2 bases; unmatched junction bases: 5. CDR3 coding DNA: TGTGCCAGCAGACGGGACAGCAACACAGATACGCAGTATTTT. This encodes CASRRDSNTDTQYF. The entire variable domain, with the rest obtained from reference TRBV2 and TRBJ2-3, is as follows: EPEVTQTPSHQVTQMGQEVILRCVPISNHLYFYWYRQILGQKVEFLVSFYNNEISEKSEIFDDQFSVERPDGSNFTLKIRSTKLEDSAMYFCASRRDSNTDTQYFGPGTRLTVL.

The chain recombines TRBV19 with TRBJ1-1; D might be TRBD1 (5 bases). This CDR3 is built from 15 residues. Trimming stripped 0 bases from V and 7 bases from J, with 15 bases between. Germline-derived CDR1 and CDR2 are LNHDA and SQIVND (reference sequence). The CDR3 loop reads CASSIDQRGRGEAFF. DNA for the CDR3: TGTGCCAGTAGTATAGATCAAAGGGGACGGGGTGAAGCTTTCTTT.

The table lists this clone with a few counts. V gene TRBV10-2 combines with J gene TRBJ1-2; possibly TRBD1 for D (6 bases). Trimming stripped 5 bases from V and 4 bases from J, with 8 bases between. The CDR3 loop spans 12 amino acids. Germline assignment: CDR1 WSHSY and CDR2 SAAADI. The CDR3 is CASSLDSYGYTF. CDR3 coding DNA: TGCGCCAGCAGTCTGGACAGCTATGGCTACACCTTC.

V gene TRBV19 combines with J gene TRBJ1-5, with 7 bases that match TRBD1. CDR1 and CDR2 (germline): LNHDA, SQIVND (reference sequence). This CDR3 spans 15 amino acids. The trim removed 5 bases at V and 3 bases at J, leaving 7 bases unmatched. The CDR3 reads CASSPSGQNNQPQHF. In nucleotides, the CDR3 is TGTGCCAGTAGTCCCTCGGGACAGAACAATCAGCCCCAGCATTTT. Full variable domain (missing parts from reference TRBV19 and TRBJ1-5): DGGITQSPKYLFRKEGQNVTLSCEQNLNHDAMYWYRQDPGQGLRLIYYSQIVNDFQKGDIAEGYSVSREKKESFPLTVTSAQKNPTAFYLCASSPSGQNNQPQHFGDGTRLSIL.

This CDR3 reads CASSALASATYEQYF. Written as DNA, the CDR3 is TGTGCCAGCAGCGCCTTAGCCTCCGCCACCTACGAGCAGTACTTC. The V and J genes are TRBV9 and TRBJ2-7; D gene unclear. V was clipped by 3 bases and J by 2 bases, with 15 bases between them. CDR1 SGDLS and CDR2 YYNGEE come from the germline V gene. The CDR3 runs to 15 residues.

The V gene is TRBV7-8, the J gene TRBJ2-3, with D perhaps matching TRBD2 (6 bases). The CDR3 is 15 residues long. The V gene lost 3 bases and the J gene lost 1 base, with 11 bases spanning the gap. Germline lookup yields CDR1 SGHVS and CDR2 FQNEAQ. The CDR3 bases are TGTGCCAGCAGCTTCAGACTAGATGGCACAGATACGCAGTATTTT. Its translation is CASSFRLDGTDTQYF.

The V and J genes are TRBV10-2 and TRBJ2-5; 9 bases agree with TRBD2. J gave up 2 bases and V 7 bases, and 2 bases lay outside the gene matches. The germline V gene has CDR1 WSHSY and CDR2 SAAADI. The CDR3 runs to 13 residues. CDR3 sequence reads: CASKSGGQETQYF. For the CDR3, the DNA is TGCGCCAGCAAAAGCGGGGGGCAAGAGACCCAGTACTTC.

This sequence joins TRBV5-1 and TRBJ2-5, with D maybe TRBD1 (6 bases). Trimming shortened V by 0 bases and J by 0 bases, and 9 bases separated the two germline ends. Per germline, CDR1 SGHRS and CDR2 YFSETQ. The length of the CDR3 is 15 residues. Here the CDR3 reads CASSLGQANQETQYF. As DNA, the CDR3 is TGCGCCAGCAGCTTGGGACAGGCGAACCAAGAGACCCAGTACTTC.

The chain links TRBV5-1 to TRBJ2-7; 9 bases align to TRBD1. The germline V gene encodes CDR1 SGHRS and CDR2 YFSETQ. Unmatched junction bases numbered 7, after V lost 4 bases and J lost 2 bases. The CDR3 is made up of 15 amino acids. CDR3 protein: CASSSGQGTTYEQYF. The CDR3 DNA reads as TGCGCCAGCAGCAGCGGACAGGGGACAACCTACGAGCAGTACTTC.

This clone was detected once. The chain combines TRBV28 with TRBJ2-7, with unresolved D. This CDR3 comprises 13 residues. Germline CDR1 reads MDHEN; CDR2 reads SYDVKM. V gave up 3 bases and J gave up 7 bases, with 13 bases separating them. In DNA, the CDR3 is TGTGCCAGCAGTTTTAACACCCCTGAGGAGCAGTACTTC. Translating it yields CASSFNTPEEQYF.

The CDR3 DNA sequence: TGTGCCAGCAGCCAACAGGGAACTACTGAAGCTTTCTTT. Protein sequence: CASSQQGTTEAFF. The rearrangement links TRBV3-1 (or the pseudogene TRBV3-2) to TRBJ1-1; perhaps TRBD1 as D (5 bases). The CDR3 loop spans 13 amino acids. The V and J ends lost 2 bases and 5 bases respectively, with 9 bases between them. CDR1 LGHDT and CDR2 YNNKEL come from the germline V gene (reference sequence).

V gene TRBV6-5 combines with J gene TRBJ1-2, with 7 bases fitting TRBD1. CDR1 and CDR2 from the germline V gene are MNHEY and SVGAGI. The junction had 5 bases not matched to a gene; V was cut back by 7 bases and J by 3 bases. The CDR3 sequence is 13 residues long. This CDR3 reads CASTAQGHYGYTF. The CDR3 nucleotides are TGTGCCAGCACTGCACAGGGGCACTATGGCTACACCTTC.

The gene calls are TRBV5-4 and TRBJ2-7; TRBD2 matches 8 bases. Per germline, CDR1 SGHNT and CDR2 YYREEE (reference sequence). V lost 2 bases, J lost 0 bases, and 4 bases stayed unmatched. The CDR3 totals 15 residues. This chain's CDR3 is CASSFFGGASYEQYF. In nucleotides, the CDR3 is TGTGCCAGCAGCTTCTTCGGGGGGGCCTCCTACGAGCAGTACTTC.

This sequence joins TRBV24-1 and TRBJ2-1, with a possible D match to TRBD1 (5 bases). CDR3 length equals 14 residues. The V gene lost 7 bases and the J gene lost 7 bases, with 16 bases spanning the gap. Germline V gene data show CDR1 as KGHDR and CDR2 as SFDVKD. The CDR3 sequence: CATSHSRETNEQFF. The CDR3 nucleotides are TGTGCCACCAGCCATTCCAGGGAAACGAATGAGCAGTTCTTC.

CDR3 in amino acids: CASSSGELFF. The DNA of the CDR3 is TGTGCCAGCAGTTCCGGGGAGCTGTTTTTT. J is TRBJ2-2 and V is TRBV6-6, with D uncertain. Germline V gene data show CDR1 as MNHNY and CDR2 as SVGAGI (reference sequence). Trimming left V 4 bases short and J 6 bases short, with 0 bases between. The CDR3 has 10 residues.

CDR3 region: CASSVGLALTYEQYF. CDR3 bases: TGCGCCAGCAGCGTCGGACTAGCTTTAACCTACGAGCAGTACTTC. The rearrangement links TRBV5-1 to TRBJ2-7; 8 nucleotides align to TRBD2. The germline V gene has CDR1 SGHRS and CDR2 YFSETQ. The ends lost 4 bases at V and 2 bases at J; junction bases unmatched: 8. The CDR3 is 15 amino acids.

This sequence joins TRBV10-2 and TRBJ1-1; 7 nucleotides line up with TRBD1. CDR1 WSHSY and CDR2 SAAADI come from the germline V gene. The CDR3 is made up of 11 amino acids. V trimming: 9 bases; J trimming: 10 bases; junction bases outside the gene matches: 8. CDR3 amino acids: CASRSDRRAFF. The CDR3 DNA reads as TGCGCCAGTCGTTCGGACAGGCGAGCTTTCTTT.

The chain combines TRBV10-1 with TRBJ2-2, with 7 bases lining up with TRBD1. Trimming at V came to 3 bases and at J to 5 bases, leaving 6 bases not matched to a gene. This CDR3 is 15 amino acids long. The germline CDR1 and CDR2 sequences are WNHNN and SYGVQD (reference sequence). In DNA, the CDR3 is TGCGCCAGCAGTGAAGGGGGCCTAGGGACCGGGGAGCTGTTTTTT. Translated: CASSEGGLGTGELFF.

This clone has only a few counts. This sequence joins TRBV7-2 and TRBJ1-6, with TRBD1 as a possible D gene (6 bases). The CDR3 has 16 amino acids. V was trimmed by 5 bases and J by 10 bases, leaving 21 bases between them. CDR1 SGHTA and CDR2 FQGNSA come from the germline V gene. The CDR3 nucleotides read TGTGCCAGCAGCGCAACGGTCGGGGGGCAAGGGTCACCCCTCCACTTT. It translates to CASSATVGGQGSPLHF.

V is TRBV9 and J is TRBJ2-3; D might be TRBD1 (6 bases). Looked up from germline, CDR1 is SGDLS and CDR2 is YYNGEE. The CDR3 contains 14 residues. The ends were cut back, 3 bases at V and 0 bases at J, with 8 bases in the middle. The CDR3 loop is CASSEDRSTDTQYF. CDR3 nucleotides: TGTGCCAGCAGCGAGGACAGAAGCACAGATACGCAGTATTTT.

J is TRBJ1-2 and V is TRBV6-1, with TRBD1 matching 11 bases. Trimming took 0 bases from V and 4 from J; bases not matched to a gene: 1. CDR3 length equals 15 residues. Germline CDR1 reads MNHNS; CDR2 reads SASEGT. The CDR3 protein is CASSEAGTGGYGYTF. The CDR3 bases are TGTGCCAGCAGTGAAGCCGGGACAGGGGGCTATGGCTACACCTTC.

The CDR3 sequence: CAISETSGGTGELFF. Here the CDR3 DNA reads TGTGCCATCAGTGAAACTAGCGGTGGCACCGGGGAGCTGTTTTTT. The genes are TRBV10-3 and TRBJ2-2, with 8 bases fitting TRBD2. Germline-derived CDR1 and CDR2 are ENHRY and SYGVKD. The J segment lost 4 bases and the V segment lost 3 bases, leaving 4 bases of the junction unmatched. The CDR3 consists of 15 residues.

The chain recombines TRBV5-3 with TRBJ2-7; 9 bases agree with TRBD2. TRBV5-3 is designated an ORF whose function remains uncertain. The CDR3 consists of 15 residues. The trim removed 3 bases at V and 2 bases at J, leaving 6 bases unmatched. CDR3 DNA sequence: TGTGCCAGAAGCTCCAGCGGGAGGCCGACCTACGAGCAGTACTTC. Its translation: CARSSSGRPTYEQYF.

The gene calls are TRBV27 and TRBJ2-5; maybe TRBD2 (6 bases). Trimming left V 6 bases short and J 7 bases short, with 21 bases between. From germline, CDR1 is MNHEY and CDR2 SMNVEV (reference sequence). The CDR3 runs 15 residues. In DNA form, the CDR3 reads TGTGCCAGCAGCCCCTCTCAAACCGGGAGTGTGACCCAGTACTTC. It translates to CASSPSQTGSVTQYF.

The chain combines TRBV6-1 with TRBJ2-3, with TRBD2 matching over 13 bases. Trimming took 4 bases from V and 6 from J; bases not matched to a gene: 10. From germline, CDR1 is MNHNS and CDR2 SASEGT. The length of the CDR3 is 17 residues. The CDR3 loop is CASSGRTSGSGRDTQYF. The CDR3 DNA sequence: TGTGCCAGCAGTGGTCGGACTAGCGGGAGCGGTAGGGATACGCAGTATTTT.

The CDR3 bases are TGTGCCAGCAGAGCTCCAGACAGGTTCTATGGCTACACCTTC. The encoded protein is CASRAPDRFYGYTF. The chain joins TRBV6-5 to TRBJ1-2; D perhaps matches TRBD1 (6 bases). V lost 6 bases and J 4 bases, leaving 15 bases between the germline ends. The CDR3 length is 14 residues. Germline CDR1 MNHEY, CDR2 SVGAGI.

The chain uses TRBV5-1 and TRBJ1-2; a possible D gene is TRBD1 (5 bases). There are 13 residues in the CDR3. Germline V lookup: CDR1 SGHRS, CDR2 YFSETQ. Trimming took 4 bases from V and 5 from J, leaving 12 bases between them. The CDR3 reads CASSLDIQYGYTF. DNA of the CDR3: TGCGCCAGCAGCCTGGACATCCAATATGGCTACACCTTC.

The chain recombines TRBV19 with TRBJ1-5; tentative D call: TRBD1 (6 bases). Germline loops: CDR1 LNHDA, CDR2 SQIVND (reference sequence). The CDR3 has 15 residues. Between the trimmed V and J ends, which lost 10 bases and 0 bases, there was a span of 16 bases. The CDR3 is CATKTGMNSNQPQHF. CDR3 bases: TGTGCCACCAAGACAGGAATGAATAGCAATCAGCCCCAGCATTTT.

This clone is medium-sized (0.01 to 0.1%) within its sample. The chain links TRBV12-3 or TRBV12-4 to TRBJ2-1; no definite D call. CDR3 length equals 13 residues. V was trimmed by 6 bases and J by 5 bases, leaving 11 bases between them. The CDR3 is CASRLRFHNEQFF. The DNA for the CDR3 is TGTGCCAGCAGGTTAAGGTTCCACAATGAGCAGTTCTTC.

The V call is TRBV27, the J call TRBJ2-1, with TRBD2 matching 11 bases. The CDR3 sequence is 15 residues long. The germline CDR1 and CDR2 sequences are MNHEY and SMNVEV (reference sequence). Trimming at V came to 6 bases and at J to 5 bases, leaving 6 bases not matched to a gene. For the CDR3, the DNA is TGTGCCAGCAGCCGTAGCGGGAGGGGCCACAATGAGCAGTTCTTC. Encoded protein: CASSRSGRGHNEQFF.